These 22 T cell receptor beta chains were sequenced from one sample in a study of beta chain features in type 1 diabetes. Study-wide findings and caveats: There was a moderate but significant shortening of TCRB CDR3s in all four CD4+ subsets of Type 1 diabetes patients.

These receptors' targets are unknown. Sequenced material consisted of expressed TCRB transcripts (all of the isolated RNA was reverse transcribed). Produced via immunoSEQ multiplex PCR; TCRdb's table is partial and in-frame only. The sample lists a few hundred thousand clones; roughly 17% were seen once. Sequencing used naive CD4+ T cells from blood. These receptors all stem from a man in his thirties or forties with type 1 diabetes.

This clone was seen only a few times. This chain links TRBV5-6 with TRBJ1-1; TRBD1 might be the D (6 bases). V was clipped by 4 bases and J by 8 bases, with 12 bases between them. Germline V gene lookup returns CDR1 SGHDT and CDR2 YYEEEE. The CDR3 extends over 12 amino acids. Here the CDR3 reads CASSLTGAEAFF. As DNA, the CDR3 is TGTGCCAGCAGCCTGACAGGAGCCGAAGCTTTCTTT.

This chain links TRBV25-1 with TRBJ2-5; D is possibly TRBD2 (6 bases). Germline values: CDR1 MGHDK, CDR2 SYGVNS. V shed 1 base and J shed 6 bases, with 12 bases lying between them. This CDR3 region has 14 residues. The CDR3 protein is CASSESGEVKTQYF. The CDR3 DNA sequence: TGTGCCAGCAGTGAATCTGGGGAGGTGAAGACCCAGTACTTC. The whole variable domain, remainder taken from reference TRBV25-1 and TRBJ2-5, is EADIYQTPRYLVIGTGKKITLECSQTMGHDKMYWYQQDPGMELHLIHYSYGVNSTEKGDLSSESTVSRIRTEHFPLTLESARPSHTSQYLCASSESGEVKTQYFGPGTRLLVL.

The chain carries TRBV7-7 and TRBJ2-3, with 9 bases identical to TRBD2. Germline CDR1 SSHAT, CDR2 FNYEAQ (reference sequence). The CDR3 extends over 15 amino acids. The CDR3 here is CASAREYSGSDTQYF. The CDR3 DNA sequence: TGTGCTAGCGCCCGGGAATATAGCGGGAGTGATACGCAGTATTTT.

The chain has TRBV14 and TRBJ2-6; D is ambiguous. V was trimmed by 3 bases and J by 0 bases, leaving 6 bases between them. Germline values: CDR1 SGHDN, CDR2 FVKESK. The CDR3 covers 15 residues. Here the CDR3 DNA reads TGTGCCAGCAGCCAGGGTAGCTCTGGGGCCAACGTCCTGACTTTC. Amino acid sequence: CASSQGSSGANVLTF.

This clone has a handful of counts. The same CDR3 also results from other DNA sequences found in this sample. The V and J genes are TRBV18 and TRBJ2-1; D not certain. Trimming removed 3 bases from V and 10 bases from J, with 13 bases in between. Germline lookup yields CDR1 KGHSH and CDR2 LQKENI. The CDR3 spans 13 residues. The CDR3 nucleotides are TGTGCCAGCTCACCTCGGGCCTCCGGGGAGCAGTTCTTC. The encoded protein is CASSPRASGEQFF. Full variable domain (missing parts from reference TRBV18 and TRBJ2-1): NAGVMQNPRHLVRRRGQEARLRCSPMKGHSHVYWYRQLPEEGLKFMVYLQKENIIDESGMPKERFSAEFPKEGPSILRIQQVVRGDSAAYFCASSPRASGEQFFGPGTRLTVL.

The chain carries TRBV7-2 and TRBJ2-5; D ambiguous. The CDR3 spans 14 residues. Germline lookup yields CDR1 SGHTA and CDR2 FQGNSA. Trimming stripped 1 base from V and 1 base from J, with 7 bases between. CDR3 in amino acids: CASSLDVSQETQYF. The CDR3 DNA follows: TGTGCCAGCAGCTTAGACGTCAGCCAAGAGACCCAGTACTTC.

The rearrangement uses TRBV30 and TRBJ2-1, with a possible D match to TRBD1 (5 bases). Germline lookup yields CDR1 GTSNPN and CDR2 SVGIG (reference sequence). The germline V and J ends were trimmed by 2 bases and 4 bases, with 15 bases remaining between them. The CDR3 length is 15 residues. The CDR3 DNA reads TGTGCCTGGAGTTTTTTCGGACAAGGGTACAATGAGCAGTTCTTC. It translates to CAWSFFGQGYNEQFF.

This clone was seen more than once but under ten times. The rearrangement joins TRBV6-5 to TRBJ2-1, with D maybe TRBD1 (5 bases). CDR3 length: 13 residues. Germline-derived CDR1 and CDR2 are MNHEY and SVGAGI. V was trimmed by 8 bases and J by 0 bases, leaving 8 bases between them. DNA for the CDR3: TGTGCCAGCGGGGCCCCCTCCTACAATGAGCAGTTCTTC. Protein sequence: CASGAPSYNEQFF.

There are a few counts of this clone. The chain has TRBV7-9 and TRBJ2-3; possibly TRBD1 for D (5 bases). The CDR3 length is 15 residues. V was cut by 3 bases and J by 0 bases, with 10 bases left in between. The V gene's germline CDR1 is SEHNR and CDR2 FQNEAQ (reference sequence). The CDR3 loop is CASSFSAGSTDTQYF. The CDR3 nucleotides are TGTGCCAGCAGCTTTTCGGCAGGGAGCACAGATACGCAGTATTTT.

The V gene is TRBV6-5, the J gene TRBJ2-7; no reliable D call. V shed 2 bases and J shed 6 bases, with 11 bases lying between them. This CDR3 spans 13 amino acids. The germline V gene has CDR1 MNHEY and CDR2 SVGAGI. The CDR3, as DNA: TGTGCCAGCAGTTACGTGGCAGGTGGCGAGCAGTACTTC. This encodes CASSYVAGGEQYF.

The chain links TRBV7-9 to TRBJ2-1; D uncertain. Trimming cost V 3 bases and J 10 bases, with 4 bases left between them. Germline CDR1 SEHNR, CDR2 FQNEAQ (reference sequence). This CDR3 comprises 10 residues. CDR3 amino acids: CASSLEEQFF. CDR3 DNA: TGTGCCAGCAGCTTGGAGGAGCAGTTCTTC.

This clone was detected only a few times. CDR3 sequence reads: CASRGDYNEQFF. In DNA form, the CDR3 reads TGTGCCAGCAGGGGGGATTACAATGAGCAGTTCTTC. The rearrangement links TRBV2 to TRBJ2-1; either TRBD1 or TRBD2 may fit D (5 bases each). Trimming took 6 bases from V and 4 from J, leaving 7 bases between them. The length of the CDR3 is 12 residues. Germline CDR1 reads SNHLY; CDR2 reads FYNNEI.

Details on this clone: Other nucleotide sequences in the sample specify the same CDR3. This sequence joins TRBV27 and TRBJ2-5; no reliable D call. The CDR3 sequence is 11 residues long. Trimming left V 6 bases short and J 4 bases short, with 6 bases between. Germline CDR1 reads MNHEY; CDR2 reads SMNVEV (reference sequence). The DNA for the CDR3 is TGTGCCAGCAGCCGAGGAGAGACCCAGTACTTC. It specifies CASSRGETQYF.

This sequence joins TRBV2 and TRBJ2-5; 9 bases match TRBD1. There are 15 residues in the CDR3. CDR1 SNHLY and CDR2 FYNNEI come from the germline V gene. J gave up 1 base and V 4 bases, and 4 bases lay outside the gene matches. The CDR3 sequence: CASSGDRAVQETQYF. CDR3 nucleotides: TGTGCCAGCAGTGGGGACAGGGCAGTCCAAGAGACCCAGTACTTC.

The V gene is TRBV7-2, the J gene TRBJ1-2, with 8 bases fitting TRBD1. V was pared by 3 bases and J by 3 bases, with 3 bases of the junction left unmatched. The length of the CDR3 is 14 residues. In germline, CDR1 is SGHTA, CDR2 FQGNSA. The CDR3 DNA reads TGTGCCAGCAGCTTCACAGGGGGGGACTATGGCTACACCTTC. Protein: CASSFTGGDYGYTF.

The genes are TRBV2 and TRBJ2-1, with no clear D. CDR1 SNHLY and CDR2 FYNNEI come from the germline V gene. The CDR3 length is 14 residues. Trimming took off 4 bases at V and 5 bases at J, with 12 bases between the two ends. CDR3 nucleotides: TGTGCCAGCAGTGTGGGTCTAGATAACAATGAGCAGTTCTTC. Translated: CASSVGLDNNEQFF. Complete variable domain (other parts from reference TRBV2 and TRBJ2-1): EPEVTQTPSHQVTQMGQEVILRCVPISNHLYFYWYRQILGQKVEFLVSFYNNEISEKSEIFDDQFSVERPDGSNFTLKIRSTKLEDSAMYFCASSVGLDNNEQFFGPGTRLTVL.

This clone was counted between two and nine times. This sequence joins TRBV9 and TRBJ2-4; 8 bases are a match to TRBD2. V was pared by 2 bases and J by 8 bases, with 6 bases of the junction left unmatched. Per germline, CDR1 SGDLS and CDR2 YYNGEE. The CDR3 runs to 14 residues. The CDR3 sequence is CASSVSSGIDIQYF. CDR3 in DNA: TGTGCCAGCAGCGTCAGTAGCGGGATTGACATTCAGTACTTC.

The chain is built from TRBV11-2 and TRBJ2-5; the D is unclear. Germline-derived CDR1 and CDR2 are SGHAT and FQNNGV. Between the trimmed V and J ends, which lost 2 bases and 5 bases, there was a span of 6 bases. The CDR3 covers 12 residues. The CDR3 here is CASSLRHETQYF. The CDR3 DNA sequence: TGTGCCAGCAGCTTACGTCACGAGACCCAGTACTTC.

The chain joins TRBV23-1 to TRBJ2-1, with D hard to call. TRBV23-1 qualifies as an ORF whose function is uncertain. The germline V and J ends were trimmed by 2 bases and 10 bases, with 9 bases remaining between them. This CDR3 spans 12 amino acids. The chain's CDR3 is CASSQGPREQFF. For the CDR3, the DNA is TGCGCCAGCAGTCAAGGACCGAGAGAGCAGTTCTTC.

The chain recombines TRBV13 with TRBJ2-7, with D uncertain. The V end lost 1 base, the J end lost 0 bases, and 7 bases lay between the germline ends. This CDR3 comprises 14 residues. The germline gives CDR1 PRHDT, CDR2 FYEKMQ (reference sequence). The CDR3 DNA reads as TGTGCCAGCAGCTTAGACAGTTACTCCTACGAGCAGTACTTC. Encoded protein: CASSLDSYSYEQYF.

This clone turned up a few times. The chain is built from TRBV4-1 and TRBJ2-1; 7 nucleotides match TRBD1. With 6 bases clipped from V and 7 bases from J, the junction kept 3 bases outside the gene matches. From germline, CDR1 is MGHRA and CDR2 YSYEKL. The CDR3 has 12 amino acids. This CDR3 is CASSTTGNEQFF. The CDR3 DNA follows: TGCGCCAGCAGTACGACAGGGAATGAGCAGTTCTTC.

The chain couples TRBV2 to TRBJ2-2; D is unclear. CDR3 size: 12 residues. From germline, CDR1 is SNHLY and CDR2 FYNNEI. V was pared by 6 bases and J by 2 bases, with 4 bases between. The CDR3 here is CASRQNTGELFF. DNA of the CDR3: TGTGCCAGCAGACAAAACACCGGGGAGCTGTTTTTT. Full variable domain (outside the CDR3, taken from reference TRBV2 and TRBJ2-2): EPEVTQTPSHQVTQMGQEVILRCVPISNHLYFYWYRQILGQKVEFLVSFYNNEISEKSEIFDDQFSVERPDGSNFTLKIRSTKLEDSAMYFCASRQNTGELFFGEGSRLTVL.